This T cell receptor beta chain was found in a study of blood T cell repertoires in COVID-19. Study context: From T cells, B-cell-depleted T cells, or PBMCs came the material, which was cDNA or gDNA.

Original methodology: Estimation of nucleated cell counts relied on the amplification of reference gene primers. Data came from immunoSEQ multiplex PCR; TCRdb stores just in-frame clones and leaves some out. That table furnishes V, J and clone size, whereas the DNA furnished D and trimming. The top ten hold over 0.9% of the sample, which has a few hundred thousand clones, 88% seen once. The sample consisted of PBMCs or T cells enriched from blood (not recorded which). The TCR sequence derives from a woman aged 25 to 45 who had been exposed to COVID-19.

CDR3: CASSLPPGYEQYF. The CDR3 DNA reads TGTGCCAGCAGTTTACCCCCGGGGTACGAGCAGTACTTC. The genes are TRBV28 and TRBJ2-7; a possible D gene is TRBD2 (5 bases). Between the trimmed V and J ends, which lost 2 bases and 4 bases, there was a span of 9 bases. Looked up from germline, CDR1 is MDHEN and CDR2 is SYDVKM. CDR3 size: 13 residues. The full variable domain, completed using reference TRBV28 and TRBJ2-7, is DVKVTQSSRYLVKRTGEKVFLECVQDMDHENMFWYRQDPGLGLRLIYFSYDVKMKEKGDIPEGYSVSREKKERFSLILESASTNQTSMYLCASSLPPGYEQYFGPGTRLTVT.